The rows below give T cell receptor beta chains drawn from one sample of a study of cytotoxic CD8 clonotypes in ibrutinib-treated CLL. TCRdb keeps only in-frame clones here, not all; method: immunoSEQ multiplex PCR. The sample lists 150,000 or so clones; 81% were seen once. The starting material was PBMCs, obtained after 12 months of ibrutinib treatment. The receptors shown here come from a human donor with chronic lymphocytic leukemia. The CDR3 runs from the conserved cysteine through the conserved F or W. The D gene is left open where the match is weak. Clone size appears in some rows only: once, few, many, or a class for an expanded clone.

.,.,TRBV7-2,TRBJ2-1,TGTGCCAGCAGCCCGTCGGCGGTCCTAGCGCACGAGCAGTTCTTC,CASSPSAVLAHEQFF
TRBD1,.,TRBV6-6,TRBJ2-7,TGTGCCAGCAGCCCGGTTTGGGCAGGGGGTTACGAGCAGTACTTC,CASSPVWAGGYEQYF
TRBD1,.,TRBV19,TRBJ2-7,TGTGCCAGTAGTATCGGACAGGGGCTCTCCTACGAGCAGTACTTC,CASSIGQGLSYEQYF
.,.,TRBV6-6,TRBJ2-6,TGTGCCAGCCGACGTCCTGGGGCCAACGTCCTGACTTTC,CASRRPGANVLTF
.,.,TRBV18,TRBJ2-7,TGTGCCAGCTCACCGGACAGAGACTACGAGCAGTACTTC,CASSPDRDYEQYF
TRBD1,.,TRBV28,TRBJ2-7,TGTGCCAGCAGTTTTTCACCGGGACAGGGGGCAAACGAGCAGTACTTC,CASSFSPGQGANEQYF
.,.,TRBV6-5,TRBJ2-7,TGTGCCACTAGACAGGTTAACGCCTACGAGCAGTACTTC,CATRQVNAYEQYF
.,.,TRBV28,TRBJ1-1,TGTGCCAGCAGTTTGGGCTCCAGGGAGTCGAACACTGAAGCTTTCTTT,CASSLGSRESNTEAFF
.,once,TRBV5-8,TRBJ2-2,TGTGCCAGCAGTTGGGGCGGGGGCCCTTATACCGGGGAGCTGTTTTTT,CASSWGGGPYTGELFF
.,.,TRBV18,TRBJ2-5,TGTGCCAGCTCACCAGGTACAGTGGCACAAGAGACCCAGTACTTC,CASSPGTVAQETQYF
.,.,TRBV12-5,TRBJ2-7,TGTGCTAGTGGTTCCCACCCCGACGAGCAGTACTTC,CASGSHPDEQYF
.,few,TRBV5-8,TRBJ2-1,TGTGCCAGCAGCAAGGTCCCAAACCCCTACAATGAGCAGTTCTTC,CASSKVPNPYNEQFF
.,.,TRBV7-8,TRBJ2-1,TGTGCCAGCTCCGGGCGACCCCCCTCGAATGAGCAGTTCTTC,CASSGRPPSNEQFF
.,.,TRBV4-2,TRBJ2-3,TGTGCCAGCAGCCAAGAGCTGACGCAGTATTTT,CASSQELTQYF
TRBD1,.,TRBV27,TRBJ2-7,TGTGCCAGCAGTTCTACCCGGACAGGGGGCTTCCACGAGCAGTACTTC,CASSSTRTGGFHEQYF
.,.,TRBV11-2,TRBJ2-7,TGTGCCAGCAGCCCGGACATATCCTACGAGCAGTACTTC,CASSPDISYEQYF
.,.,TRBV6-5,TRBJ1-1,TGTGCCAGCAACTATGGGGGGACAACTAATGAAGCTTTCTTT,CASNYGGTTNEAFF
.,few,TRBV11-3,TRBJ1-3,TGTGCCAGCAGCAATAATGGGGACACCATATATTTT,CASSNNGDTIYF
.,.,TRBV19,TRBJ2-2,TGTGCCAGTAGTTGGCTTCAGGGGACCGGGGAGCTGTTTTTT,CASSWLQGTGELFF
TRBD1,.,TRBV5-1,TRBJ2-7,TGCGCCAGCAGCTTGGTGACAGGGGGTGTGGACGAGCAGTACTTC,CASSLVTGGVDEQYF
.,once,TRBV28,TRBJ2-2,TGTGCCAGCAGTTCTACAATGGGGGTCTACACCGGGGAGCTGTTTTTT,CASSSTMGVYTGELFF
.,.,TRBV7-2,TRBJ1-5,TGTGCCAGCAGCCGGGACTGGTCAGATCAGCCCCAGCATTTT,CASSRDWSDQPQHF
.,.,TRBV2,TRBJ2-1,TGTGCCAGCAGTGTAGGTTGGTCAGGCGGGGATGAGCAGTTCTTC,CASSVGWSGGDEQFF
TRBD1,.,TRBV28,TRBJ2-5,TGTGCCAGCAGGCCATGGGACAGGGGAAAAGAGACCCAGTACTTC,CASRPWDRGKETQYF
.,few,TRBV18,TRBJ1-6,TGTGCCAGCTCAGCGGACATCGGCGGTTCACCCCTCCACTTT,CASSADIGGSPLHF
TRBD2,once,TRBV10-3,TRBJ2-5,TGTGCCATCAGTCCGAGCGGGGGGGCAGGGGAGACCCAGTACTTC,CAISPSGGAGETQYF
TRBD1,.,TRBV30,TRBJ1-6,TGTGCCTGCCCTGGGACAGGGGGAGATCGGTCACCCCTCCACTTT,CACPGTGGDRSPLHF
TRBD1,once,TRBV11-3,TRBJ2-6,TGTGCCAGCAGCTTAACATCGGACAGGGGGTCTGGGGCCAACGTCCTGACTTTC,CASSLTSDRGSGANVLTF
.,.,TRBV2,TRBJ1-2,TGTGCCAGCAGTGAAGCAATGGAGACCTTC,CASSEAMETF
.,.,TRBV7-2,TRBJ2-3,TGTGCCAGCAGCTTTAGGCAGATCACAGATACGCAGTATTTT,CASSFRQITDTQYF
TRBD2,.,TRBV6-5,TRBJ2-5,TGTGCCAGCAGTTACTCGAATCTAGCGGGTTCGACCCAGTACTTC,CASSYSNLAGSTQYF